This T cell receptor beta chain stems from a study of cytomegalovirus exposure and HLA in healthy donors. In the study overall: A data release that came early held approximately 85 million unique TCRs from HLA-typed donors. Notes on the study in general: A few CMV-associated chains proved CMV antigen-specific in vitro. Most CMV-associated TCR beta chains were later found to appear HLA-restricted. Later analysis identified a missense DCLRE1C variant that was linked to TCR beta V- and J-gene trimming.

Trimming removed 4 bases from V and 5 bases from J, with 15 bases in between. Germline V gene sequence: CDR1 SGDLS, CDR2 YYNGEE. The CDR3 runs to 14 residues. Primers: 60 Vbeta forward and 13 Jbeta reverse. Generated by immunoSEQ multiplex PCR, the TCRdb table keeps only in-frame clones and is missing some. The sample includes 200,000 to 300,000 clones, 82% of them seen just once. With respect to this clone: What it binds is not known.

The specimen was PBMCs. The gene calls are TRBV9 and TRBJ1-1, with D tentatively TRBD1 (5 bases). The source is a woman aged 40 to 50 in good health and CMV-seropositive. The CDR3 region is CASSLTALGTEAFF. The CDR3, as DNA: TGTGCCAGCAGCTTGACAGCTCTTGGGACTGAAGCTTTCTTT.